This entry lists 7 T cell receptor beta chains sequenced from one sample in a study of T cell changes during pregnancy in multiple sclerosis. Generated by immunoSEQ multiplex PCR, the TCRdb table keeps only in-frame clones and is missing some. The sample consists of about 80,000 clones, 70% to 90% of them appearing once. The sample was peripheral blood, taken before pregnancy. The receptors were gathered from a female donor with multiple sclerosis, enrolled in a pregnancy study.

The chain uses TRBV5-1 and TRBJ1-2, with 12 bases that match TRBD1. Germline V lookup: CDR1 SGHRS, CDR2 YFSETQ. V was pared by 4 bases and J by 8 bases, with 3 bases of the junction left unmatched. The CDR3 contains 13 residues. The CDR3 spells CASSNGTGGGYTF. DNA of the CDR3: TGCGCCAGCAGCAACGGGACAGGGGGCGGCTACACCTTC.

The CDR3 region has the DNA TGCGCCAGCAGCTTGGGCCCCGTAGGGGGAAACTATGGCTACACCTTC. This codes for CASSLGPVGGNYGYTF. This chain uses TRBV5-1 with TRBJ1-2; D perhaps matches TRBD1 (6 bases). V lost 0 bases and J 2 bases, leaving 14 bases between the germline ends. CDR1 is SGHRS and CDR2 is YFSETQ in the germline V gene. The CDR3 has 16 amino acids.

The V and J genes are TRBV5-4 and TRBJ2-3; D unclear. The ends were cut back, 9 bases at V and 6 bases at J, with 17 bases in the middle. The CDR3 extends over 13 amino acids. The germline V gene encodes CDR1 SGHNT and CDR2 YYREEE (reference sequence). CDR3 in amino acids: CATQSETRDTQYF. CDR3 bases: TGTGCCACCCAATCCGAGACCAGGGATACGCAGTATTTT.

The CDR3 region has the DNA TGTGCCAGCAGCCCAGGACAGGGGGCTTTTATGGAGACCCAGTACTTC. Translated, it gives CASSPGQGAFMETQYF. This chain uses TRBV5-8 with TRBJ2-5; TRBD1 matches at 11 bases. The CDR3 totals 16 residues. Germline CDR1 reads SGHTS; CDR2 reads YDEGEE. J lost 5 bases, V lost 4 bases, and 10 bases had no gene match.

The CDR3 DNA reads as TGCGCCAGCAGCATCGGCTGGACAGTCCCTGTGGACACTGAAGCTTTCTTT. This sequence encodes CASSIGWTVPVDTEAFF. The V and J genes are TRBV5-1 and TRBJ1-1; weak D call: TRBD1 (6 bases). CDR3 length: 17 residues. V gave up 4 bases and J gave up 3 bases, with 22 bases separating them. From germline, CDR1 is SGHRS and CDR2 YFSETQ.

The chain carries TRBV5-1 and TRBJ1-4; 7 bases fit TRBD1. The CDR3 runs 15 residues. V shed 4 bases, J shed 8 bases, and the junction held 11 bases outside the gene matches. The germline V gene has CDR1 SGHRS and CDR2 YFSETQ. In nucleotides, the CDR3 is TGCGCCAGCAGCACGACCGGGACAGTCGGGGAAAAACTGTTTTTT. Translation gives CASSTTGTVGEKLFF.

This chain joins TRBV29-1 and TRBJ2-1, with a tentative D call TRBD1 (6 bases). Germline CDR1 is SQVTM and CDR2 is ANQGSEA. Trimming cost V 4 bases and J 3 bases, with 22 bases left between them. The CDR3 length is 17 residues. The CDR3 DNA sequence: TGCAGCGTTGCCAAGTCCCGAACAGGGAAGAACTACAATGAGCAGTTCTTC. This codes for CSVAKSRTGKNYNEQFF.